This TCR beta chain was obtained from a study of siplizumab effects on memory and regulatory T cells. Overall study results and limits: Siplizumab significantly decreased alloreactive sequences from unstimulated CD4+ memory cells. The diversity of naive T cells seemed greater than that of memory cells, and their alloresponse contribution seemed major. Naive versus memory phenotype went unassigned for roughly 75-96% of proliferating CD4+ or CD8+ clones.

V lost 0 bases to trimming and J lost 8 bases, with 10 bases between them. Germline CDR1 reads MNHNS; CDR2 reads SASEGT. The CDR3 is 13 residues long. Assaying covered 85,000 to 100,000 TCR templates per sample. TCRdb's table, derived via immunoSEQ multiplex PCR, lists solely in-frame clones and lacks some. The table includes 99,000 or so clones, 93% detected once. Comment on this clone: Its antigen is not identified.

This receptor was identified in a human donor in good health. Input material: CD4+ T cells sorted from blood. This chain uses TRBV6-1 with TRBJ1-2; D is possibly TRBD1 (6 bases). The CDR3: CASSEAQGHGYTF. The CDR3 coding sequence is TGTGCCAGCAGTGAAGCGCAGGGACACGGCTACACCTTC.